The T cell receptor beta chain under discussion was sequenced for a study of T cell responses to AZD1222 COVID-19 vaccine. Germline CDR1 reads LGHNA; CDR2 reads YSLEER. Germline trimming cut 4 bases from V and 3 bases from J; bases unmatched to any gene: 3. This CDR3 region has 14 residues. Clones were read by immunoSEQ multiplex PCR, and TCRdb kept only the in-frame ones, dropping some. Of fewer than 200,000 clones in the sample, 85% to 90% are singletons; the top ten hold 1.5% to 2%. The sample was peripheral blood, taken on day 0 of AZD1222 vaccination. This sequence joins TRBV4-3 and TRBJ2-1, with TRBD2 identical over 7 bases. The receptor comes from an adult in good health. The CDR3 region is CASSLSGYYNEQFF. CDR3 coding DNA: TGCGCCAGCAGCCTTAGCGGGTACTACAATGAGCAGTTCTTC.